This TCR beta chain was observed in a study of blood T cells in healthy people across ages. Study-level findings and limits: While age rose, TCR beta diversity per million T cells dropped in a roughly linear way.

Donation came from healthy Caucasian individuals in Russia who were aged 6 to 90. The authors isolated at least 6.5 million PBMCs per sample. For this clonotype: The antigen is not known.

Germline lookup yields CDR1 SGHAT and CDR2 FQNNGV. The CDR3 loop spans 14 amino acids. Trimming pared 3 bases from V and 3 bases from J, leaving 12 bases between. With a J-beta primer mix and a sample-barcoded 5' primer, a second PCR ran roughly 7 to 11 cycles. Sequencing recovered at least 2.5 million CDR3-containing paired-end reads from each sample. MiXCR was run by TCRdb on the 5' RACE reads, yielding one entry per CDR3 protein. The sample comprises roughly 1,800,000 distinct CDR3 sequences, roughly 49% of which are singletons, and around 2.1% rests with the top ten. Sequencing was carried out using blood. The sequence was collected from a woman between 40 and 55 years old in good health. This sequence joins TRBV11-2 and TRBJ2-7; the D gene is possibly TRBD2 (5 bases). CDR3: CASSFTTLDYEQYF. DNA for the CDR3: TGTGCCAGCAGCTTTACGACACTAGACTACGAGCAGTACTTC.